This TCR beta chain was recovered during a study of cytomegalovirus exposure and HLA in healthy donors. Study-level results: In the 130 or so validation repertoires, 85% to 95% of cluster scores exceeded 0, per a later analysis.

With regard to this clone: Its target is unknown.

Sequenced by immunoSEQ multiplex PCR; TCRdb stores in-frame clones only, minus some. The profile shows about 78,000 clones, approximately 95% of them singletons. CDR1 and CDR2 (germline): SGHRS, YFSETQ. The CDR3 is made up of 15 amino acids. Trimming cost V 0 bases and J 3 bases, with 10 bases left between them. The donors formed part of the approximately 120-subject validation cohort, distinct from the roughly 640-subject first cohort. Sequencing was performed on PBMCs. The receptor comes from a man aged 18 to 30 in good health and CMV-seropositive. The V call is TRBV5-1, the J call TRBJ2-1; D unclear. The CDR3 DNA reads TGCGCCAGCAGCTTGGCCGTGCGGTTCTACAATGAGCAGTTCTTC. Residues: CASSLAVRFYNEQFF.